The entry that follows covers one T cell receptor beta chain sequence. This sample was taken from a study of blood T cell repertoires in COVID-19. As for the study in general: COVID-19 samples, acute and convalescent, were from the United States, Italy and Spain.

Germline loops: CDR1 MNHEY, CDR2 SVGEGT. The CDR3 consists of 13 residues. V was clipped by 2 bases and J by 0 bases, with 5 bases between them. In the study's own analysis: Using reference gene primer amplification, nucleated cell counts were estimated. Sequencing was performed with immunoSEQ multiplex PCR; in TCRdb, only in-frame clones are kept and a portion is missing. V and J calls and clone size are those listed in that table; D and trimming were worked out from the DNA. The table lists about 90,000 clones, approximately 80% of them singletons. The rearrangement uses TRBV6-2 or TRBV6-3 and TRBJ2-7, with D unclear. This clonotype was obtained from a man in his forties or fifties with acute or convalescent COVID-19. Sequencing was done on a sample of peripheral blood. CDR3 coding DNA: TGTGCCAGCAGTTACACAAACTCCTACGAGCAGTACTTC. Translation gives CASSYTNSYEQYF.